The rows below give T cell receptor beta chains drawn from one sample of a study of T cell responses to AZD1222 COVID-19 vaccine. Generated by immunoSEQ multiplex PCR, the TCRdb table keeps only in-frame clones and is missing some. This repertoire shows more than 120,000 clones, about nine tenths found once; its top ten account for under 2%. The specimen comprised peripheral blood, sampled 28 days after the second AZD1222 dose. The source is an adult who received the AZD1222 COVID-19 vaccine. CDR3s include the opening cysteine and the closing phenylalanine or tryptophan. The order of the fields is CDR3 DNA, CDR3 protein, J gene, D gene, V gene, clone size. The D gene is left open where the match is weak. Not every row has a clone size; where given, it reads once, few, many or a size class.

CDR3nt: TGTGCCTTTGAGGGTGGGGTCGGCTACACCTTC; CDR3aa: CAFEGGVGYTF; j_gene: TRBJ1-2; d_gene: NA; v_gene: TRBV30; abundance: NA
CDR3nt: TGTGCCAGCAGTTTATCGGGCGGAGCAGGCTATGGCTACACCTTC; CDR3aa: CASSLSGGAGYGYTF; j_gene: TRBJ1-2; d_gene: NA; v_gene: TRBV27; abundance: once
CDR3nt: TGCGCCAGCAGCGAGGGGACAGGGACCCTAAATCAGCCCCAGCATTTT; CDR3aa: CASSEGTGTLNQPQHF; j_gene: TRBJ1-5; d_gene: TRBD1; v_gene: TRBV5-1; abundance: NA
CDR3nt: TGTGCCAGCAGCCACTTTAGCGGCACCCGGGCCGACGAGCAGTACTTC; CDR3aa: CASSHFSGTRADEQYF; j_gene: TRBJ2-7; d_gene: NA; v_gene: TRBV28; abundance: NA
CDR3nt: TGCGCCAGCAGCTCTGGGACAGGGATTCTAATGAACACTGAAGCTTTCTTT; CDR3aa: CASSSGTGILMNTEAFF; j_gene: TRBJ1-1; d_gene: TRBD1; v_gene: TRBV5-1; abundance: NA
CDR3nt: TGTGCCAGCAGCGTAGCAGAATATTCCAACTATGGCTACACCTTC; CDR3aa: CASSVAEYSNYGYTF; j_gene: TRBJ1-2; d_gene: NA; v_gene: TRBV9; abundance: NA
CDR3nt: TGTGCCAGCAGCGGGGGGGCCGAGCAGTACTTC; CDR3aa: CASSGGAEQYF; j_gene: TRBJ2-7; d_gene: TRBD2; v_gene: TRBV28; abundance: NA
CDR3nt: TGTGCCAGCAGTGCCGGACAGGGGGCTGATGAGCAGTTCTTC; CDR3aa: CASSAGQGADEQFF; j_gene: TRBJ2-1; d_gene: TRBD1; v_gene: TRBV2; abundance: NA
CDR3nt: TGTGCCAGCAGCCAGGAGGGAAAAGCTGGAAACACCATATATTTT; CDR3aa: CASSQEGKAGNTIYF; j_gene: TRBJ1-3; d_gene: NA; v_gene: TRBV3-1/TRBV3-2; abundance: NA
CDR3nt: TGTGCCAGCAGAGGGGGAGCCTCCTATAATTCACCCCTCCACTTT; CDR3aa: CASRGGASYNSPLHF; j_gene: TRBJ1-6; d_gene: NA; v_gene: TRBV6-5; abundance: NA
CDR3nt: TGTGCCTGGGGCGGGACAGGGTCCTCCTACGAGCAGTACTTC; CDR3aa: CAWGGTGSSYEQYF; j_gene: TRBJ2-7; d_gene: TRBD1; v_gene: TRBV30; abundance: NA
CDR3nt: TGTGCCAGTAGTCTCGGGACAGGCTTTATCGCATCACCCCTCCACTTT; CDR3aa: CASSLGTGFIASPLHF; j_gene: TRBJ1-6; d_gene: TRBD1; v_gene: TRBV19; abundance: NA
CDR3nt: TGTGCCAGCAGTTTAGGACTGGTGGAGACCCAGTACTTC; CDR3aa: CASSLGLVETQYF; j_gene: TRBJ2-5; d_gene: NA; v_gene: TRBV27; abundance: NA
CDR3nt: TGCGCCAGCAGCTTGGCCGGGGCACCGGGCGGGGCGTATACCTTC; CDR3aa: CASSLAGAPGGAYTF; j_gene: TRBJ1-2; d_gene: NA; v_gene: TRBV5-1; abundance: NA
CDR3nt: TGCGCCAGCAGCTTGGGGACAGGGCTTGAAGCTTTCTTT; CDR3aa: CASSLGTGLEAFF; j_gene: TRBJ1-1; d_gene: TRBD1; v_gene: TRBV5-1; abundance: NA
CDR3nt: TGTGCCAGCAGTTACCGCAGGGGGCGAGGGAACACCGGGGAGCTGTTTTTT; CDR3aa: CASSYRRGRGNTGELFF; j_gene: TRBJ2-2; d_gene: TRBD1; v_gene: TRBV6-2/TRBV6-3; abundance: once
CDR3nt: TGTGCCAGCAGCCAAAGACAGGGGGCGCAGGAGACCCAGTACTTC; CDR3aa: CASSQRQGAQETQYF; j_gene: TRBJ2-5; d_gene: TRBD1; v_gene: TRBV3-1/TRBV3-2; abundance: NA
CDR3nt: TGCGCCAGCAGCACGCGACAGATTGAGCAGTACTTC; CDR3aa: CASSTRQIEQYF; j_gene: TRBJ2-7; d_gene: NA; v_gene: TRBV5-1; abundance: NA
CDR3nt: TGCAGTGCTAGTGCTATTCCCGACTACGAGCAGTACTTC; CDR3aa: CSASAIPDYEQYF; j_gene: TRBJ2-7; d_gene: NA; v_gene: TRBV20-1; abundance: NA
CDR3nt: TGTGCCAGCAGCTCGGGACAGGGGGAGAATGAGCAGTTCTTC; CDR3aa: CASSSGQGENEQFF; j_gene: TRBJ2-1; d_gene: TRBD1; v_gene: TRBV28; abundance: NA
CDR3nt: TGTGCCAGCAGCCAAGGGGGTCCGCGTCGGGGGAGCTCCTACAATGAGCAGTTCTTC; CDR3aa: CASSQGGPRRGSSYNEQFF; j_gene: TRBJ2-1; d_gene: NA; v_gene: TRBV4-2; abundance: NA
CDR3nt: TGTGCCAGCTCACCCCACGGACTTGGGGGGGACACCGGGGAGCTGTTTTTT; CDR3aa: CASSPHGLGGDTGELFF; j_gene: TRBJ2-2; d_gene: TRBD2; v_gene: TRBV18; abundance: NA
CDR3nt: TGTGCCATCAAAAATGCGCTCAGCGGCGATGAGCAGTTCTTC; CDR3aa: CAIKNALSGDEQFF; j_gene: TRBJ2-1; d_gene: NA; v_gene: TRBV10-3; abundance: NA
CDR3nt: TGTGCCAGCAGTTCCCACGGGGACACTGAAGCTTTCTTT; CDR3aa: CASSSHGDTEAFF; j_gene: TRBJ1-1; d_gene: NA; v_gene: TRBV7-8; abundance: NA
CDR3nt: TGTGCCAGCAGCCAAATAGCTAGCGATCCCCTCTACGAGCAGTACTTC; CDR3aa: CASSQIASDPLYEQYF; j_gene: TRBJ2-7; d_gene: NA; v_gene: TRBV4-2; abundance: NA
CDR3nt: TGTGCCAGCAGTTTCAGGGGGATCTACAATCAGCCCCAGCATTTT; CDR3aa: CASSFRGIYNQPQHF; j_gene: TRBJ1-5; d_gene: TRBD1; v_gene: TRBV28; abundance: NA
CDR3nt: TGTGCCAGCAGTCGGATCCGGGACAGGGGAGTTGAGCAGTACTTC; CDR3aa: CASSRIRDRGVEQYF; j_gene: TRBJ2-7; d_gene: TRBD1; v_gene: TRBV27; abundance: NA
CDR3nt: TGCAGCGTGACGGACGGGACTGAAGCTTTCTTT; CDR3aa: CSVTDGTEAFF; j_gene: TRBJ1-1; d_gene: NA; v_gene: TRBV29-1; abundance: NA
CDR3nt: TGTGCCAGCAGCTTGTTGCGGACTGAAGCTTTCTTT; CDR3aa: CASSLLRTEAFF; j_gene: TRBJ1-1; d_gene: NA; v_gene: TRBV5-5; abundance: few
CDR3nt: TGTGCCAGCAGCTTAGAAAGGGGGAATGGGCAGCCCCAGCATTTT; CDR3aa: CASSLERGNGQPQHF; j_gene: TRBJ1-5; d_gene: NA; v_gene: TRBV6-2/TRBV6-3; abundance: NA
CDR3nt: TGTGCCAGCAGTCAGGGACAGTACACCGGGGAGCTGTTTTTT; CDR3aa: CASSQGQYTGELFF; j_gene: TRBJ2-2; d_gene: TRBD1; v_gene: TRBV27; abundance: NA
CDR3nt: TGTGCCAGTAGCGGGACAACCGCCGGGGCCGACGGCTACACCTTC; CDR3aa: CASSGTTAGADGYTF; j_gene: TRBJ1-2; d_gene: NA; v_gene: TRBV19; abundance: once
CDR3nt: TGTGCCACCCGAGGGGAAGGGACAGGCCCTACCCAGTACTTC; CDR3aa: CATRGEGTGPTQYF; j_gene: TRBJ2-5; d_gene: TRBD1; v_gene: TRBV19; abundance: NA
CDR3nt: TGCGCCAGCAGCAAGGACAGGCAAAACTACGAGCAGTACTTC; CDR3aa: CASSKDRQNYEQYF; j_gene: TRBJ2-7; d_gene: TRBD1; v_gene: TRBV5-1; abundance: once
CDR3nt: TGTGCCAGCGCACGGCGGGCAGGTGGGGCAGAGACCCAGTACTTC; CDR3aa: CASARRAGGAETQYF; j_gene: TRBJ2-5; d_gene: NA; v_gene: TRBV25-1; abundance: NA
CDR3nt: TGTGCCAGCACGGTATCGAGGGGCGTCGCCGGGGAGCTGTTTTTT; CDR3aa: CASTVSRGVAGELFF; j_gene: TRBJ2-2; d_gene: NA; v_gene: TRBV5-4; abundance: NA
CDR3nt: TGTGCCAGCAGCGAGGCGGCAGCTAATGAAAAACTGTTTTTT; CDR3aa: CASSEAAANEKLFF; j_gene: TRBJ1-4; d_gene: NA; v_gene: TRBV6-5; abundance: NA
CDR3nt: TGTGCCAGCAGTTTTTCCAGGGCAGAGCAGTACTTC; CDR3aa: CASSFSRAEQYF; j_gene: TRBJ2-7; d_gene: NA; v_gene: TRBV12-3/TRBV12-4; abundance: NA
CDR3nt: TGTGCCAGTTCGACGTTGGACAGTCAAGAGACCCAGTACTTC; CDR3aa: CASSTLDSQETQYF; j_gene: TRBJ2-5; d_gene: NA; v_gene: TRBV19; abundance: NA
CDR3nt: TGTGCCAGCAGCTTAGCTGTGGGCAGGGTACGCTATGGCTACACCTTC; CDR3aa: CASSLAVGRVRYGYTF; j_gene: TRBJ1-2; d_gene: NA; v_gene: TRBV7-8; abundance: once
CDR3nt: TGTGCCAGCAGTTCGACCGGCAGGGGCCTTAGCAATCAGCCCCAGCATTTT; CDR3aa: CASSSTGRGLSNQPQHF; j_gene: TRBJ1-5; d_gene: NA; v_gene: TRBV28; abundance: NA
CDR3nt: TGTGCCAGCAGCTTGGGACAGCGAGGGAATTCACCCCTCCACTTT; CDR3aa: CASSLGQRGNSPLHF; j_gene: TRBJ1-6; d_gene: TRBD1; v_gene: TRBV7-2; abundance: NA
CDR3nt: TGTGCCTGTTCCATGGGCGGAAATGAGCAGTTCTTC; CDR3aa: CACSMGGNEQFF; j_gene: TRBJ2-1; d_gene: NA; v_gene: TRBV30; abundance: NA
CDR3nt: TGTGCCAGCATGGCGGGAGTAATATCCTACGAGCAGTACTTC; CDR3aa: CASMAGVISYEQYF; j_gene: TRBJ2-7; d_gene: TRBD2; v_gene: TRBV2; abundance: NA
CDR3nt: TGTGCCAGCAGTCCCCGGGGAGTAAGCAATCAGCCCCAGCATTTT; CDR3aa: CASSPRGVSNQPQHF; j_gene: TRBJ1-5; d_gene: NA; v_gene: TRBV27; abundance: NA
CDR3nt: TGTGCCTGGGGGGCCAGCTACGAGCAGTACTTC; CDR3aa: CAWGASYEQYF; j_gene: TRBJ2-7; d_gene: NA; v_gene: TRBV30; abundance: NA
CDR3nt: TGTGCCAGCAGTGAGAAGGACAGGGCAGCTGAAGCTTTCTTT; CDR3aa: CASSEKDRAAEAFF; j_gene: TRBJ1-1; d_gene: TRBD1; v_gene: TRBV6-1; abundance: NA
CDR3nt: TGCAGTGCTAGTACTAGCGGGAGGAATTTCGGTGAGCAGTTCTTC; CDR3aa: CSASTSGRNFGEQFF; j_gene: TRBJ2-1; d_gene: TRBD2; v_gene: TRBV20-1; abundance: NA